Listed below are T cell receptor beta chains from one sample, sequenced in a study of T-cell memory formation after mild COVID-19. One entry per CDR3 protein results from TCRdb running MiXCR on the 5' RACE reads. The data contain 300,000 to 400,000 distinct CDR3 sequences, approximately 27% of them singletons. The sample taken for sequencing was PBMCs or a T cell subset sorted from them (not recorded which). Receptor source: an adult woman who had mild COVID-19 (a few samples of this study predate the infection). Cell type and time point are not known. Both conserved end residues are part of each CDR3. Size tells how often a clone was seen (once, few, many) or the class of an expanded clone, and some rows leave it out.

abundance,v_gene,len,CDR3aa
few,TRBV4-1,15,CASSDRTGGFGELFF
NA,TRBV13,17,CASSNNLQGEGYNEQFF
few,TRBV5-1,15,CASSTGLDRTDTQYF
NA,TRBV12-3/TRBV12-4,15,CASSLAGVATDTQYF
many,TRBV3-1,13,CASSRGGTGELFF
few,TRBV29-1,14,CSVAGGSSYNEQFF
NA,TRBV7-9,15,CASSLVARPNTEAFF
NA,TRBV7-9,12,CASSWGWDTQYF
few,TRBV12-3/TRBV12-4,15,CASSKPGSANYGYTF
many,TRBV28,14,CASTLGTDYYGYTF
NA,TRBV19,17,CASSMASGRGDTGELFF
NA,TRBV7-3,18,CASSLNPTGTSEKNEQFF
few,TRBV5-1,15,CASSFEQHSTDTQYF
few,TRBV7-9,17,CASSSPLAGSGANVLTF
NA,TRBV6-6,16,CASRRQAAADNSPLHF
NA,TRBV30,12,CAWSVLGDEQFF
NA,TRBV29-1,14,CSAGVASGPYEQYF
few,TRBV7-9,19,CASSLSGLAGGPHTGELFF
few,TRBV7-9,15,CASSRLSGDVYEQYF
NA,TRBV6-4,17,CASRPPGQGPNNYGYTF
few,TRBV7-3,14,CASSPMAHGDTQYF
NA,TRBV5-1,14,CASSSGARENEQFF
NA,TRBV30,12,CAWSVQRQEQYF
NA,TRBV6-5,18,CASSFAPGQVISGNTIYF
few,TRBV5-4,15,CASSLPGLGADTQYF
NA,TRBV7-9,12,CASSLAVYGYTF
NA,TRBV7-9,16,CASSPRTSGRVYEQYF
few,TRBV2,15,CASSERAALYNEQFF
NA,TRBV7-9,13,CASSRSGFYEQYF
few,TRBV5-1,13,CASNERGGGGYTF
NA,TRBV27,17,CASSLFRRGRSDEKLFF
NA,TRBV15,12,CATRTGGNGYTF
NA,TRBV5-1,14,CASGLEQKNTEAFF
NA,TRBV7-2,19,CASSLALQGLAGYTGELFF
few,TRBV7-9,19,CASSPEPGQGVNSYNEQFF
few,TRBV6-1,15,CASSSQTGTGNTIYF
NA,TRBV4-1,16,CASSQDGKMGQETQYF
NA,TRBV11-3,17,CASSTLHGGRTSYEQYF
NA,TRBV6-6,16,CASSYEAGKSSYEQYF
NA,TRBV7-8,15,CASSLADWRQETQYF
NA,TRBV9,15,CASSVKVGGVHEQFF
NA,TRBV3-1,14,CASSQGGFRYEQYF
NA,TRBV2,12,CASNDSPYEQYF
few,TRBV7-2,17,CASSLGGGYSGANVLTF
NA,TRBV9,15,CASSVGSVNTGELFF
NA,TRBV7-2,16,CASSLVGLFSYNEQFF
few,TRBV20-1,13,CSASSRAGETQYF
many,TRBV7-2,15,CASSTPQGVGGEQYF
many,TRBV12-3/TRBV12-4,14,CASLAGGNTGELFF
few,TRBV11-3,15,CASSRQGSDTGELFF
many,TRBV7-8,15,CASSIRQGGTDTQYF
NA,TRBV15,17,CATSRAPGGESYNEQFF
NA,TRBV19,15,CASNTEDRPTGELFF
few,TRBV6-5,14,CASRVRGPGSPLHF
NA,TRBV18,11,CASSPAETQYF
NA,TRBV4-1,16,CASSQRTGSSTDTQYF
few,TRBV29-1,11,CSGGSADTQYF
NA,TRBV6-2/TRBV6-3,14,CASSNGGVSYEQYF
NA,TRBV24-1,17,CATSDAPGTGNIDEQYF
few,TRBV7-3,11,CANNRDQPQHF